What follows are 24 T cell receptor beta chains derived from one specimen sequenced in a study of T cell repertoires in cytomegalovirus infection. These TCRs' antigens remain unknown. A single record per CDR3 protein comes from TCRdb applying MiXCR to the reads. The sample includes under 300,000 distinct CDR3 sequences, roughly 21% of them seen just once. Here the sequenced sample was cultured PBMCs, taken from culture after CMV antigen stimulation. These receptors all stem from a human donor in good health (CMV status not recorded). Some clones in this sample may be carry-over from other donors' samples.

This rearrangement joins TRBV29-1 to TRBJ2-5; the D gene is possibly TRBD2 (5 bases). V lost 7 bases, J lost 4 bases, and 13 bases lay in between. This CDR3 is 12 amino acids long. CDR1 is SQVTM and CDR2 is ANQGSEA in the germline V gene. The CDR3 loop reads CSAQRGGETQYF. The CDR3 region has the DNA TGCAGCGCCCAAAGAGGAGGAGAGACCCAGTACTTC.

This clonotype was detected many times. This chain uses TRBV10-3 with TRBJ2-6, with unresolved D. The V and J ends lost 0 bases and 1 base respectively, with 4 bases between them. The CDR3 has 15 residues. From germline, CDR1 is ENHRY and CDR2 SYGVKD. CDR3 DNA sequence: TGTGCCATCAGTGAGTCGAGTTCTGGGGCCAACGTCCTGACTTTC. Translated, it gives CAISESSSGANVLTF.

This clonotype was counted ten times or more. This chain connects TRBV7-2 to TRBJ1-2; possible D gene TRBD1, 5 bases. CDR1 is SGHTA, CDR2 FQGNSA, per germline. This CDR3 is built from 13 residues. Trimming removed 5 bases from V and 4 bases from J, with 11 bases in between. In DNA form, the CDR3 reads TGTGCCAGCAGCCCGGGGACGGGCTATGGCTACACCTTC. It encodes CASSPGTGYGYTF.

This chain joins TRBV7-2 and TRBJ1-2; D possibly corresponds to TRBD1 (6 bases). This CDR3 contains 12 residues. Germline-derived CDR1 and CDR2 are SGHTA and FQGNSA. Trimming removed 7 bases from V and 8 bases from J, with 14 bases in between. CDR3 nucleotides: TGTGCCAGCACCCAATGGGGGGCGGGCTACACCTTC. The encoded protein is CASTQWGAGYTF.

This clonotype was seen a handful of times. V is TRBV12-3 or TRBV12-4 and J is TRBJ2-7; D may be TRBD2 (6 bases). The germline V and J ends were trimmed by 3 bases and 3 bases, with 12 bases remaining between them. The CDR3 runs to 14 residues. CDR3 sequence: CASSFGPAGYEQYF. CDR3 DNA: TGTGCCAGCAGTTTTGGACCAGCGGGCTACGAGCAGTACTTC.

This clonotype has a handful of counts. V and J are TRBV12-5 and TRBJ1-1, with no clear D. Germline V lookup: CDR1 LGHNT, CDR2 FRNRAP. V lost 3 bases to trimming and J lost 4 bases, with 24 bases between them. CDR3 length: 18 amino acids. DNA for the CDR3: TGTGCTAGTGGTTTCATTAGCGGCATGGGGTTCCGAGTCACTGAAGCTTTCTTT. Protein: CASGFISGMGFRVTEAFF.

This clonotype was counted a few times. V and J are TRBV6-2 or TRBV6-3 and TRBJ2-3; D is uncertain. Trimming took off 6 bases at V and 0 bases at J, with 7 bases between the two ends. The CDR3 length is 13 residues. Germline V gene data show CDR1 as MNHEY and CDR2 as SVGEGT. The DNA of the CDR3 is TGTGCCAGCAGGAGGCCTAGCACAGATACGCAGTATTTT. Its protein is CASRRPSTDTQYF.

This clonotype has just a few counts. The chain recombines TRBV19 with TRBJ2-1; D is perhaps TRBD2 (6 bases). In germline, CDR1 is LNHDA, CDR2 SQIVND (reference sequence). The CDR3 extends over 15 amino acids. The ends were cut back, 3 bases at V and 3 bases at J, with 12 bases in the middle. CDR3 nucleotide sequence: TGTGCCAGTAGTATCAGTCGGGAGATCTACAATGAGCAGTTCTTC. Protein sequence: CASSISREIYNEQFF.

This clonotype was picked up many times. The chain combines TRBV7-2 with TRBJ1-5; 7 bases match TRBD1. This CDR3 is built from 13 residues. Germline V gene lookup returns CDR1 SGHTA and CDR2 FQGNSA. V was pared by 4 bases and J by 5 bases, with 2 bases of the junction left unmatched. The CDR3 is CASSYRGHQPQHF. Here the CDR3 DNA reads TGTGCCAGCAGCTACAGGGGACATCAGCCCCAGCATTTT.

The rearrangement uses TRBV12-3 or TRBV12-4 and TRBJ1-6; D is unresolved. The CDR3 runs to 14 residues. V was cut by 3 bases and J by 7 bases, with 10 bases left in between. The CDR3 bases are TGTGCCAGCAGTTTCGGAGCTTTAAATTCACCCCTCCACTTT. Translating gives CASSFGALNSPLHF.

The table lists this clonotype with many counts. The rearrangement uses TRBV7-2 and TRBJ2-5; 8 bases align to TRBD2. This CDR3 is 15 amino acids long. The V gene end was trimmed by 0 bases and the J gene end by 5 bases; junction bases not matched to a gene: 5. CDR1 and CDR2 from the germline V gene are SGHTA and FQGNSA. The CDR3 bases are TGTGCCAGCAGCTTAGCGGGAGCGGGAGTGGAGACCCAGTACTTC. As protein: CASSLAGAGVETQYF.

The chain combines TRBV7-2 with TRBJ1-1; D not resolved. The CDR3 has 12 amino acids. The germline CDR1 and CDR2 sequences are SGHTA and FQGNSA. V was trimmed by 1 base and J by 8 bases, leaving 8 bases between them. The CDR3 region has the DNA TGTGCCAGCAGCTTAGTAAGCTTGGAAGCTTTCTTT. Protein product: CASSLVSLEAFF.

The gene calls are TRBV12-3 or TRBV12-4 and TRBJ1-1, with TRBD1 matching 7 bases. The CDR3 is 12 residues long. V dropped 7 bases and J dropped 6; count of bases not matched to a gene: 5. CDR3 sequence reads: CASNQGTAEAFF. Written as DNA, the CDR3 is TGTGCCAGCAATCAAGGGACAGCTGAAGCTTTCTTT.

J is TRBJ1-5 and V is TRBV18; D is undetermined. The CDR3 runs 13 residues. Germline CDR1 reads KGHSH; CDR2 reads LQKENI. V gave up 4 bases and J gave up 5 bases, with 9 bases separating them. CDR3 sequence: CASSRGSDQPQHF. Here the CDR3 DNA reads TGTGCCAGCTCACGAGGCTCAGATCAGCCCCAGCATTTT.

This clonotype was detected a few times. V and J are TRBV7-9 and TRBJ1-4, with D tentatively TRBD1 (6 bases). The germline gives CDR1 SEHNR, CDR2 FQNEAQ (reference sequence). The CDR3 consists of 17 residues. V lost 2 bases and J 0 bases, leaving 13 bases between the germline ends. CDR3 coding DNA: TGTGCCAGCAGCTTATACCAGGGGACAACAACTAATGAAAAACTGTTTTTT. Its translation is CASSLYQGTTTNEKLFF.

The chain couples TRBV6-1 to TRBJ2-7; weak D call: TRBD2 (5 bases). Germline assignment: CDR1 MNHNS and CDR2 SASEGT. This CDR3 has 14 residues. The V gene lost 7 bases and the J gene lost 5 bases, with 18 bases spanning the gap. CDR3 bases: TGTGCCAGCAAAGGGAGACCCCTCCTCAACGAGCAGTACTTC. Protein: CASKGRPLLNEQYF.

This clonotype was seen only a few times. V is TRBV5-4 and J is TRBJ2-1, with D possibly called TRBD1 or TRBD2 (6 bases each). Germline V CDR1 and CDR2: SGHNT, YYREEE (reference sequence). This CDR3 region has 13 residues. The V end lost 4 bases, the J end lost 6 bases, and 11 bases lay between the germline ends. CDR3 in amino acids: CASSPGAANEQFF. The DNA of the CDR3 is TGTGCCAGCAGCCCGGGGGCGGCCAATGAGCAGTTCTTC.

This clonotype was detected only a few times. V and J are TRBV20-1 and TRBJ1-2; 8 bases line up with TRBD1. Germline loops: CDR1 DFQATT, CDR2 SNEGSKA (reference sequence). Unmatched junction bases numbered 3, after V lost 1 base and J lost 2 bases. CDR3 length: 14 residues. This chain's CDR3 is CSARGGQGNYGYTF. CDR3 DNA sequence: TGCAGTGCTAGAGGCGGACAGGGAAACTATGGCTACACCTTC.

The chain has TRBV24-1 and TRBJ1-2; TRBD1 aligns across 8 bases. J lost 12 bases, V lost 4 bases, and 6 bases had no gene match. Per the germline V gene, CDR1 is KGHDR and CDR2 is SFDVKD. The CDR3 is 12 amino acids. CDR3 sequence: CATSDSGQGNTF. The CDR3 nucleotides are TGTGCCACCAGTGACAGCGGACAGGGTAACACCTTC.

This clonotype was seen ten or more times. The genes are TRBV12-5 and TRBJ1-6, with D hard to call. Germline V lookup: CDR1 LGHNT, CDR2 FRNRAP. V was cut by 0 bases and J by 7 bases, with 13 bases left in between. The CDR3 has 16 residues. CDR3 in amino acids: CASGLVLAGENSPLHF. CDR3 nucleotide sequence: TGTGCTAGTGGTTTGGTACTGGCAGGCGAAAATTCACCCCTCCACTTT. Complete variable domain (other parts from reference TRBV12-5 and TRBJ1-6): DARVTQTPRHKVTEMGQEVTMRCQPILGHNTVFWYRQTMMQGLELLAYFRNRAPLDDSGMPKDRFSAEMPDATLATLKIQPSEPRDSAVYFCASGLVLAGENSPLHFGNGTRLTVT.

A few counts support this clonotype. The genes are TRBV12-3 or TRBV12-4 and TRBJ2-6; TRBD1 agrees at 9 bases. The V gene end was trimmed by 6 bases and the J gene end by 4 bases; junction bases not matched to a gene: 16. This CDR3 comprises 19 residues. CDR3 in DNA: TGTGCCAGCAGACAAGACAGGGGGGAAGGGGCGACCGGGGCCAACGTCCTGACTTTC. Translated: CASRQDRGEGATGANVLTF.

This clonotype was seen many times. The V gene is TRBV12-3 or TRBV12-4, the J gene TRBJ2-2; D uncertain. The V gene lost 5 bases and the J gene lost 3 bases, with 13 bases spanning the gap. The CDR3 sequence is 15 residues long. The CDR3 nucleotides read TGTGCCAGCAGTCCCGCCCAATGGGACACCGGGGAGCTGTTTTTT. Translating gives CASSPAQWDTGELFF.

There are many counts of this clonotype. The V call is TRBV7-9, the J call TRBJ1-4; D is possibly TRBD1 (5 bases). Germline assignment: CDR1 SEHNR and CDR2 FQNEAQ (reference sequence). V lost 2 bases to trimming and J lost 3 bases, with 7 bases between them. The CDR3 is 14 amino acids. The CDR3 coding sequence is TGTGCCAGCAGCTTATTAGGGGCTAATGAAAAACTGTTTTTT. It codes for CASSLLGANEKLFF.

This clonotype has a handful of counts. The chain is built from TRBV5-5 and TRBJ2-2; D unclear. The germline V gene has CDR1 SGHKS and CDR2 YYEKEE (reference sequence). V lost 2 bases and J 4 bases, leaving 3 bases between the germline ends. This CDR3 contains 12 residues. CDR3 sequence (DNA): TGTGCCAGCAGCTTCGTCACCGGGGAGCTGTTTTTT. Its protein is CASSFVTGELFF.